Listed below are T cell receptor beta chains from one sample, sequenced in a study of cytomegalovirus exposure and HLA in healthy donors. Libraries were prepared by immunoSEQ multiplex PCR; TCRdb keeps only in-frame clonotypes and omits some of them. The table shows 100,000 to 150,000 clones, with roughly 85% occurring only once. Sequenced material: PBMCs. The receptors shown here come from a man aged 18 to 30 in good health and CMV-seropositive. Each CDR3 is given with its conserved first and last residue. Fields, in order: D gene, V gene, clone size, J gene, CDR3 protein, CDR3 DNA. D genes are given only for firm matches. Expanded clones are given a class, and other clones once, few, many or no size at all.

D gene: NA; V gene: TRBV30; clone size: once; J gene: TRBJ1-4; CDR3 protein: CAWQGINEKLFF; CDR3 DNA: TGTGCCTGGCAGGGGATTAATGAAAAACTGTTTTTT
D gene: TRBD2; V gene: TRBV13; clone size: NA; J gene: TRBJ2-3; CDR3 protein: CASSLQRGGGDTQYF; CDR3 DNA: TGTGCCAGCAGCTTACAGCGGGGGGGAGGAGATACGCAGTATTTT
D gene: TRBD1; V gene: TRBV19; clone size: NA; J gene: TRBJ2-7; CDR3 protein: CASSPGQGGSYEQYF; CDR3 DNA: TGTGCCAGTAGTCCTGGACAGGGAGGCTCCTACGAGCAGTACTTC
D gene: NA; V gene: TRBV9; clone size: few; J gene: TRBJ2-1; CDR3 protein: CASSGPDNYNEQFF; CDR3 DNA: TGTGCCAGCAGCGGGCCGGACAACTACAATGAGCAGTTCTTC
D gene: TRBD2; V gene: TRBV5-4; clone size: NA; J gene: TRBJ2-2; CDR3 protein: CASSFAGGYTGELFF; CDR3 DNA: TGTGCCAGCAGCTTCGCGGGGGGGTACACCGGGGAGCTGTTTTTT
D gene: TRBD1; V gene: TRBV13; clone size: NA; J gene: TRBJ1-1; CDR3 protein: CASNLAIGTGANTEAFF; CDR3 DNA: TGTGCCAGCAATTTAGCAATTGGGACAGGGGCTAACACTGAAGCTTTCTTT
D gene: TRBD1; V gene: TRBV7-9; clone size: NA; J gene: TRBJ2-5; CDR3 protein: CASGGGTGKGQETQYF; CDR3 DNA: TGTGCCAGCGGGGGTGGGACAGGGAAGGGGCAAGAGACCCAGTACTTC
D gene: NA; V gene: TRBV6-5; clone size: NA; J gene: TRBJ1-6; CDR3 protein: CASSEQENSPLHF; CDR3 DNA: TGTGCCAGCAGTGAACAGGAAAATTCACCCCTCCACTTT
D gene: NA; V gene: TRBV19; clone size: NA; J gene: TRBJ1-2; CDR3 protein: CASRNQSPGGYTF; CDR3 DNA: TGTGCCAGTAGGAACCAGTCGCCTGGTGGCTACACCTTC
D gene: TRBD2; V gene: TRBV14; clone size: NA; J gene: TRBJ2-1; CDR3 protein: CASSPLAGGLNEQFF; CDR3 DNA: TGTGCCAGCAGCCCATTGGCGGGGGGGCTCAATGAGCAGTTCTTC
D gene: NA; V gene: TRBV6-1; clone size: few; J gene: TRBJ2-7; CDR3 protein: CASSAGTPDSYEQYF; CDR3 DNA: TGTGCCAGCAGTGCCGGGACACCGGACTCCTACGAGCAGTACTTC